This entry concerns a single T cell receptor beta chain. Its antigen is not identified. The germline V and J ends were trimmed by 0 bases and 0 bases, with 10 bases remaining between them. CDR1 and CDR2 (germline): MGHRA, YSYEKL. The CDR3 is 16 amino acids. The sample comes from a study of PD-1 blockade in classical Hodgkin lymphoma. Notes on the study in general: Similar baseline diversity was found in complete responders and newly diagnosed patients.

The assay was immunoSEQ multiplex PCR, and TCRdb's table has in-frame clones only and misses some. The table includes approximately 4,500 clones, more than 60% detected once. Relapse after autologous stem cell transplantation occurred in every patient, and brentuximab vedotin exposure varied. Through magnetic negative selection, CD8+ T cells were separated from PBMCs that had been thawed. When best responses were assessed, they were complete response, partial response or progressive disease. The chain employs TRBV4-1 and TRBJ2-3; no reliable D call. The sample here was CD8+ T cells from blood, taken at baseline. The receptor's source is a human donor with classical Hodgkin lymphoma. CDR3 residues: CASSQDRRASTDTQYF. The DNA for the CDR3 is TGCGCCAGCAGCCAAGATCGACGGGCGAGCACAGATACGCAGTATTTT.